Shown below are 8 T cell receptor beta chains from a single sample sequenced in a study of CD8+ T cells in alopecia areata. It was cDNA, reverse transcribed from extracted RNA, that served as the sequencing template. The table came from immunoSEQ multiplex PCR; TCRdb's copy has only in-frame clones and leaves some out. The profile shows approximately 150,000 clones, 45% to 60% of them singletons. The sequencing sample was made of CD4+ T cells sorted from blood. These TCRs come from a human donor with alopecia areata.

The chain couples TRBV9 to TRBJ2-3; TRBD2 agrees at 7 bases. Germline V gene sequence: CDR1 SGDLS, CDR2 YYNGEE. The CDR3 totals 15 residues. Trimming at V came to 0 bases and at J to 7 bases, leaving 8 bases not matched to a gene. CDR3 nucleotides: TGTGCCAGCAGCGTAGTCCCCACCGGGAGGAATACGCAGTATTTT. Amino acid sequence: CASSVVPTGRNTQYF. Full variable domain (missing parts from reference TRBV9 and TRBJ2-3): DSGVTQTPKHLITATGQRVTLRCSPRSGDLSVYWYQQSLDQGLQFLIQYYNGEERAKGNILERFSAQQFPDLHSELNLSSLELGDSALYFCASSVVPTGRNTQYFGPGTRLTVL.

CDR3 nucleotides: TGCAGCGTTGGACCGGGAATGGGAGAGACCCAGTACTTC. Its protein is CSVGPGMGETQYF. The chain employs TRBV29-1 and TRBJ2-5; perhaps TRBD2 as D (5 bases). Germline V gene lookup returns CDR1 SQVTM and CDR2 ANQGSEA. Trimming left V 4 bases short and J 4 bases short, with 13 bases between. The CDR3 length is 13 residues.

The chain carries TRBV30 and TRBJ2-1, with D uncertain. Germline CDR1 reads GTSNPN; CDR2 reads SVGIG (reference sequence). The V end lost 5 bases, the J end lost 6 bases, and 11 bases lay between the germline ends. The CDR3 sequence is 12 residues long. CDR3 nucleotides: TGTGCCTGGGTCCTTCTAGGCAATGAGCAGTTCTTC. Amino acids: CAWVLLGNEQFF.

This clone was counted between two and nine times. J is TRBJ2-7 and V is TRBV18, with TRBD2 matching 8 bases. J gave up 3 bases and V 3 bases, and 10 bases lay outside the gene matches. CDR1 KGHSH and CDR2 LQKENI come from the germline V gene. The length of the CDR3 is 16 residues. The CDR3 is CASSPGLGTRVYEQYF. CDR3 DNA: TGTGCCAGCTCACCCGGTCTGGGGACTAGAGTCTACGAGCAGTACTTC.

The J gene is TRBJ2-1, the V gene TRBV6-5; D gene uncertain. The CDR3 consists of 12 residues. V shed 5 bases and J shed 7 bases, with 9 bases lying between them. Germline V lookup: CDR1 MNHEY, CDR2 SVGAGI. CDR3 in amino acids: CASSNTPNEQFF. The CDR3 nucleotides read TGTGCCAGCAGTAATACTCCTAATGAGCAGTTCTTC.

V usage is TRBV7-3 and J usage is TRBJ1-1; 7 nucleotides match TRBD1. Germline-derived CDR1 and CDR2 are SGHTA and FQGTGA. Trimming removed 5 bases from V and 7 bases from J; junction bases left unmatched: 13. The CDR3 sequence is 15 residues long. The CDR3 spells CASSPTGPGGSEAFF. The CDR3 region has the DNA TGTGCCAGCAGCCCGACGGGCCCAGGGGGAAGTGAAGCTTTCTTT. The full variable domain, its missing parts supplied by reference TRBV7-3 and TRBJ1-1, is GAGVSQTPSNKVTEKGKYVELRCDPISGHTALYWYRQSLGQGPEFLIYFQGTGAADDSGLPNDRFFAVRPEGSVSTLKIQRTERGDSAVYLCASSPTGPGGSEAFFGQGTRLTVV.

This rearrangement joins TRBV18 to TRBJ2-7, with D perhaps TRBD1 or TRBD2 (5 bases each). Trimming removed 3 bases at V and 2 bases at J, with 8 bases between. Germline CDR1 reads KGHSH; CDR2 reads LQKENI. This CDR3 comprises 13 residues. For the CDR3, the DNA is TGTGCCAGCTCACCCGGGGCAGCCTACGAGCAGTACTTC. It is translated as CASSPGAAYEQYF.

This clone was picked up many times. The rearrangement links TRBV7-9 to TRBJ2-6, with D unclear. CDR3 length: 13 residues. Germline CDR1 is SEHNR and CDR2 is FQNEAQ (reference sequence). With 5 bases removed from V and 0 bases from J, the gap between germline ends came to 2 bases. The CDR3 nucleotides are TGTGCCAGCAGCACCTCTGGGGCCAACGTCCTGACTTTC. Protein product: CASSTSGANVLTF.